What follows are 27 T cell receptor beta chains derived from one specimen sequenced in a study of blood T cell repertoires in COVID-19. Assay: immunoSEQ multiplex PCR; the TCRdb copy retains only in-frame clones and omits some. The repertoire includes roughly 55,000 clones, 70% to 90% of them detected once, and roughly 6.4% sits in the top ten. Sequenced: peripheral blood. The receptor set was obtained from a man aged 55 to 69 with active or convalescent COVID-19.

V and J are TRBV3-1 (or the pseudogene TRBV3-2) and TRBJ1-5; 8 bases are shared with TRBD1. The CDR3 runs 13 residues. The germline gives CDR1 LGHDT, CDR2 YNNKEL (reference sequence). V dropped 3 bases and J dropped 5; count of bases not matched to a gene: 0. In DNA form, the CDR3 reads TGTGCCAGCAGCCAGGACAGGGATCAGCCCCAGCATTTT. It yields the protein CASSQDRDQPQHF.

V usage is TRBV29-1 and J usage is TRBJ1-5; possibly TRBD1 for D (6 bases). The germline CDR1 and CDR2 sequences are SQVTM and ANQGSEA. Trimming pared 7 bases from V and 10 bases from J, leaving 14 bases between. The CDR3 is 11 amino acids. CDR3 sequence reads: CSAGTLGPQHF. CDR3 in DNA: TGCAGCGCGGGGACACTGGGCCCCCAGCATTTT.

The V call is TRBV7-2, the J call TRBJ2-7; the D gene is possibly TRBD1 (6 bases). This CDR3 comprises 15 residues. Trimming removed 5 bases from V and 2 bases from J, with 16 bases in between. CDR1 and CDR2 from the germline V gene are SGHTA and FQGNSA. CDR3 loop: CASSPKWGRAYEQYF. The CDR3 DNA follows: TGTGCCAGCAGCCCAAAATGGGGGCGGGCCTACGAGCAGTACTTC.

The rearrangement uses TRBV5-5 and TRBJ2-1; TRBD2 matches 10 bases. The CDR3 totals 17 residues. Germline CDR1 SGHKS, CDR2 YYEKEE (reference sequence). Unmatched junction bases numbered 7, after V lost 4 bases and J lost 0 bases. The CDR3 sequence: CASSEGLAQSSYNEQFF. The CDR3 DNA reads as TGTGCCAGCAGCGAGGGACTAGCGCAGAGCTCCTACAATGAGCAGTTCTTC.

The chain employs TRBV7-2 and TRBJ1-1; TRBD1 agrees at 9 bases. The CDR3 sequence is 15 residues long. In germline, CDR1 is SGHTA, CDR2 FQGNSA. V lost 3 bases and J lost 0; bases outside the gene matches: 2. The DNA for the CDR3 is TGTGCCAGCAGCTTGGGACAGGGCCTGAACACTGAAGCTTTCTTT. This sequence encodes CASSLGQGLNTEAFF.

V usage is TRBV18 and J usage is TRBJ2-1, with a tentative D call TRBD2 (5 bases). Deletions cut 3 bases from V and 6 bases from J, with 9 bases between. CDR3 length: 13 amino acids. In germline, CDR1 is KGHSH, CDR2 LQKENI. The CDR3 DNA reads as TGTGCCAGCTCACCGAGAAGCGGCAATGAGCAGTTCTTC. As protein: CASSPRSGNEQFF.

The gene calls are TRBV6-6 and TRBJ2-7, with 9 bases lining up with TRBD1. V gave up 6 bases and J gave up 1 base; unmatched junction bases: 4. Per the germline V gene, CDR1 is MNHNY and CDR2 is SVGAGI (reference sequence). This CDR3 has 14 amino acids. Here the CDR3 DNA reads TGTGCCAGCAGGAGTGGGACAGGGTCCTACGAGCAGTACTTC. This codes for CASRSGTGSYEQYF.

This clone was seen only once. This chain links TRBV5-8 with TRBJ2-3; TRBD1 matches at 10 bases. The V and J ends lost 4 bases and 3 bases, in that order; junction bases with no gene match: 8. Germline V gene data show CDR1 as SGHTS and CDR2 as YDEGEE. The CDR3 sequence is 16 residues long. The CDR3 coding sequence is TGTGCCAGCAGCGCGGGGACAGGGGCCGCAACAGATACGCAGTATTTT. This sequence encodes CASSAGTGAATDTQYF. Based on the CDR3 plus reference TRBV5-8 and TRBJ2-3, the full variable domain is EAGVTQSPTHLIKTRGQQATLRCSPISGHTSVYWYQQALGLGLQFLLWYDEGEERNRGNFPPRFSGRQFPNYSSELNVNALELEDSALYLCASSAGTGAATDTQYFGPGTRLTVL.

V and J are TRBV29-1 and TRBJ2-1, with TRBD1 matching 7 bases. The CDR3 has 15 residues. V lost 4 bases, J lost 0 bases, and 6 bases stayed unmatched. The germline CDR1 and CDR2 sequences are SQVTM and ANQGSEA. In nucleotides, the CDR3 is TGCAGCGTTGTAGGGACAGTTAGCTCCTACAATGAGCAGTTCTTC. Residues: CSVVGTVSSYNEQFF.

The genes are TRBV15 and TRBJ2-7; 9 nucleotides agree with TRBD1. The V gene's germline CDR1 is LNHNV and CDR2 YYDKDF (reference sequence). This CDR3 spans 15 amino acids. V was pared by 2 bases and J by 3 bases, with 5 bases of the junction left unmatched. The CDR3 sequence is CATSRSGDRDYEQYF. CDR3 in DNA: TGTGCCACCAGCAGATCCGGGGACAGGGACTACGAGCAGTACTTC. Full variable domain (outside the CDR3, taken from reference TRBV15 and TRBJ2-7): DAMVIQNPRYQVTQFGKPVTLSCSQTLNHNVMYWYQQKSSQAPKLLFHYYDKDFNNEADTPDNFQSRRPNTSFCFLDIRSPGLGDTAMYLCATSRSGDRDYEQYFGPGTRLTVT.

The chain combines TRBV5-4 with TRBJ2-2; 12 nucleotides agree with TRBD2. The CDR3 has 16 residues. Per the germline V gene, CDR1 is SGHNT and CDR2 is YYREEE (reference sequence). V shed 4 bases and J 5 bases; nucleotides not matched to a gene: 6. CDR3 protein: CASSPRLAGETGELFF. Here the CDR3 DNA reads TGTGCCAGCAGCCCCCGACTAGCGGGAGAGACCGGGGAGCTGTTTTTT.

This rearrangement joins TRBV3-1 (or the pseudogene TRBV3-2) to TRBJ2-7; 10 bases are a match to TRBD2. V was pared by 3 bases and J by 3 bases, with 5 bases of the junction left unmatched. The CDR3 loop spans 15 amino acids. Germline CDR1 is LGHDT and CDR2 is YNNKEL (reference sequence). Written as DNA, the CDR3 is TGTGCCAGCAGCCATCTAGGACTAGCGGACTACGAGCAGTACTTC. Its translation: CASSHLGLADYEQYF.

The rearrangement uses TRBV28 and TRBJ1-5; 8 bases line up with TRBD1. The CDR3 runs to 15 residues. The germline V gene has CDR1 MDHEN and CDR2 SYDVKM. V lost 2 bases and J lost 2; bases outside the gene matches: 2. The chain's CDR3 is CASSLPRGRNQPQHF. The CDR3 DNA reads as TGTGCCAGCAGTTTACCCAGGGGGCGCAATCAGCCCCAGCATTTT.

This clone turned up a few times. The rearrangement uses TRBV4-1 and TRBJ2-1, with a possible D match to TRBD2 (5 bases). The CDR3 covers 15 residues. Deletions cut 1 base from V and 7 bases from J, with 14 bases between. Germline V gene lookup returns CDR1 MGHRA and CDR2 YSYEKL. The CDR3 DNA reads TGCGCCAGCAGCCAAGTGTTCGGAAGGGAGAATGAGCAGTTCTTC. Its translation is CASSQVFGRENEQFF.

The rearrangement uses TRBV2 and TRBJ1-4, with a tentative D call TRBD1 (6 bases). V was clipped by 6 bases and J by 8 bases, with 16 bases between them. The CDR3 totals 14 residues. The germline V gene encodes CDR1 SNHLY and CDR2 FYNNEI. CDR3 amino acids: CASRKGTGSEKLFF. DNA for the CDR3: TGTGCCAGCAGGAAAGGTACAGGGTCCGAAAAACTGTTTTTT.

V is TRBV7-7 and J is TRBJ2-5, with no clear D. V lost 5 bases to trimming and J lost 0 bases, with 4 bases between them. The CDR3 runs to 12 residues. Germline V gene lookup returns CDR1 SSHAT and CDR2 FNYEAQ (reference sequence). The CDR3 DNA sequence: TGTGCCAGCAGCCCCGACCAAGAGACCCAGTACTTC. It is translated as CASSPDQETQYF.

The CDR3 DNA is TGTGCCAGCAGCTTAGCGGAGGCAGGGGGCGGGCAAAAACTGTTTTTT. This sequence encodes CASSLAEAGGGQKLFF. J is TRBJ1-4 and V is TRBV7-2, with TRBD1 identical over 8 bases. The CDR3 length is 16 residues. CDR1 is SGHTA and CDR2 is FQGNSA in the germline V gene. V dropped 0 bases and J dropped 9; count of bases not matched to a gene: 9.

The rearrangement links TRBV11-2 to TRBJ2-3; possible D gene TRBD1, 6 bases. The CDR3 consists of 13 residues. Deletions cut 5 bases from V and 4 bases from J, with 10 bases between. Per the germline V gene, CDR1 is SGHAT and CDR2 is FQNNGV. CDR3 nucleotides: TGTGCCAGCAGCCACACAGGGTCAGATACGCAGTATTTT. Its translation: CASSHTGSDTQYF. Looking up the rest from reference TRBV11-2 and TRBJ2-3 gives the full variable domain: EAGVAQSPRYKIIEKRQSVAFWCNPISGHATLYWYQQILGQGPKLLIQFQNNGVVDDSQLPKDRFSAERLKGVDSTLKIQPAKLEDSAVYLCASSHTGSDTQYFGPGTRLTVL.

This chain connects TRBV19 to TRBJ1-5; possible D gene TRBD1, 6 bases. The CDR3 loop spans 15 amino acids. Trimming removed 8 bases at V and 5 bases at J, with 19 bases between. Germline CDR1 LNHDA, CDR2 SQIVND (reference sequence). CDR3 DNA: TGTGCCAGTGGCCTCCCGGGGACACCATATCAGCCCCAGCATTTT. It is translated as CASGLPGTPYQPQHF.

CDR3 nucleotides: TGTGCCAGCTCGCCTGACAGGGTTGGGGAAAAACTGTTTTTT. Translation gives CASSPDRVGEKLFF. The chain joins TRBV18 to TRBJ1-4; TRBD1 agrees at 7 bases. Germline V gene lookup returns CDR1 KGHSH and CDR2 LQKENI. The CDR3 spans 14 residues. After removal of 6 bases from V and 8 bases from J, the junction contained 9 bases not matched to a gene.

The gene calls are TRBV10-3 and TRBJ2-1, with 13 nucleotides matching TRBD2. This CDR3 has 16 residues. The trim removed 1 base at V and 7 bases at J, leaving 4 bases unmatched. Per the germline V gene, CDR1 is ENHRY and CDR2 is SYGVKD. CDR3 sequence reads: CAISEFTSGGANEQFF. The CDR3 DNA is TGTGCCATCAGTGAGTTTACTAGCGGGGGGGCAAATGAGCAGTTCTTC.

The chain is built from TRBV23-1 and TRBJ1-5; 8 bases are shared with TRBD1. TRBV23-1 is identified as an open reading frame with a role that is uncertain. J was trimmed by 3 bases and V by 2 bases; bases with no gene match: 18. The CDR3 has 20 residues. CDR3 protein: CASSQKGRTGYEGNNQPQHF. DNA for the CDR3: TGCGCCAGCAGTCAAAAGGGTAGGACAGGGTATGAGGGAAACAATCAGCCCCAGCATTTT.

V gene TRBV7-2 combines with J gene TRBJ1-1; D gene uncertain. Per germline, CDR1 SGHTA and CDR2 FQGNSA. Trimming left V 5 bases short and J 1 base short, with 11 bases between. CDR3 size: 14 residues. The CDR3: CASSPSTANTEAFF. The CDR3 DNA sequence: TGTGCCAGCAGCCCCTCAACAGCGAACACTGAAGCTTTCTTT.

The chain uses TRBV11-2 and TRBJ1-5, with 7 bases that match TRBD1. Per germline, CDR1 SGHAT and CDR2 FQNNGV. The CDR3 covers 14 residues. The V and J ends lost 3 bases and 8 bases, in that order; junction bases with no gene match: 7. The CDR3 nucleotides read TGTGCCAGCAGCTTGGATAAGGGGGCAAAGCCCCAGCATTTT. This translates into CASSLDKGAKPQHF.

This clone was observed a single time. The gene calls are TRBV5-6 and TRBJ1-1; tentative D call: TRBD1 (5 bases). Germline CDR1 and CDR2: SGHDT and YYEEEE. The germline V and J ends were trimmed by 0 bases and 5 bases, with 11 bases remaining between them. The CDR3 contains 14 residues. The CDR3 spells CASSLGRGRTEAFF. CDR3 DNA sequence: TGTGCCAGCAGCTTGGGTAGGGGTAGGACTGAAGCTTTCTTT.

Only one count was recorded for this clone. The chain employs TRBV6-2 or TRBV6-3 and TRBJ1-2; TRBD1 is a possible D gene (5 bases). Deletions cut 2 bases from V and 4 bases from J, with 8 bases between. Germline loops: CDR1 MNHEY, CDR2 SVGEGT. This CDR3 is 13 amino acids long. For the CDR3, the DNA is TGTGCCAGCAGTTACACAGGAGTCTATGGCTACACCTTC. The encoded protein is CASSYTGVYGYTF.

As DNA, the CDR3 is TGTGCCACCAGTGATGTAGGCAGGGAAACCGGGGAGCTGTTTTTT. Protein sequence: CATSDVGRETGELFF. The V gene is TRBV24-1, the J gene TRBJ2-2, with a possible D match to TRBD1 (5 bases). This CDR3 comprises 15 residues. Germline loops: CDR1 KGHDR, CDR2 SFDVKD. Trimming left V 3 bases short and J 5 bases short, with 12 bases between.